A single sample gave rise to the 2 T cell receptor beta chains below, sequenced in a study of monozygotic twins with inflammatory bowel disease. TCRdb processed the 5' RACE reads again and assigns one entry to each CDR3 protein, with no DNA. The table lists around 380,000 distinct CDR3 sequences. The sequencing sample was made of blood. Receptor source: a human donor with ulcerative colitis or Crohn's disease, or a healthy co-twin of an affected twin (not recorded which).

This chain connects TRBV9 to TRBJ2-5; no DNA is available, so the TRBD1 call from TCRdb remains unchecked. Germline V CDR1 and CDR2: SGDLS, YYNGEE. This CDR3 has 13 residues. The CDR3 sequence is CASSPSREETQYF.

The CDR3 spells CASSSWDSFSPTAFF. V is TRBV5-6 and J is TRBJ1-1; TCRdb lists TRBD1, though no DNA is available to test this call. The CDR3 spans 15 residues. Germline-derived CDR1 and CDR2 are SGHDT and YYEEEE.